This T cell receptor (beta chain) emerged from a study of cytomegalovirus exposure and HLA in healthy donors. Study findings and constraints: Later analysis reportedly placed an Asian-associated ancestry cluster below the roughly 700-donor mean in N-insertions.

This clone has only one observation. The target antigen is unknown. This CDR3 comprises 15 residues. J lost 3 bases, V lost 4 bases, and 6 bases had no gene match. The germline gives CDR1 SGHNT, CDR2 YYREEE (reference sequence). The PCR was carried out with 60 Vbeta primers and 13 Jbeta primers. Libraries were prepared by immunoSEQ multiplex PCR; TCRdb keeps only in-frame clonotypes and omits some of them. The data show 90,000 to 130,000 clones, 70% to 80% seen once. The chain has TRBV5-4 and TRBJ2-7; 11 bases agree with TRBD2. Sequencing was performed on PBMCs. This TCR was sampled from a woman aged 18-29 years in good health and CMV-seropositive. The CDR3: CASSPGTSGDYEQYF. DNA for the CDR3: TGTGCCAGCAGCCCGGGGACTAGCGGAGACTACGAGCAGTACTTC.